The sequence of this T cell receptor beta chain was determined in a study of blood T cells in healthy people across ages. Findings and caveats of the study: Estimates based on one million T cells were treated as lower bounds. Per million T cells, TCR beta diversity dropped about linearly as age rose.

This clonotype was counted only a few times. The antigen is unknown. A sample-barcoded 5' primer and a J-beta primer mix were used in a second PCR of about 6 to 11 cycles. TCRdb re-called the 5' RACE reads with MiXCR, one entry per CDR3 protein. The repertoire holds roughly 700,000 distinct CDR3 sequences, with approximately 31% as singletons. Per sample, no less than 5.5 micrograms of total RNA were extracted. The TCR sequence derives from a woman over 75 in good health. Sequenced input: blood.

The CDR3 DNA reads TGCGCCAGCAGCCCCGTTGACAGGGCAGAAGGTGGCTACACCTTC. Amino acids: CASSPVDRAEGGYTF. V gene TRBV5-1 combines with J gene TRBJ1-2, with TRBD1 matching 7 bases. Germline CDR1 SGHRS, CDR2 YFSETQ. Losses at the gene ends were 4 bases for V and 7 bases for J; bases not matched to a gene: 13. CDR3 length equals 15 residues.